The T cell receptor beta chain described here comes from a study of blood T cell repertoires in COVID-19. Across the study: Sites in the United States, Italy and Spain provided acute and convalescent COVID-19 samples.

Libraries were prepared by immunoSEQ multiplex PCR; TCRdb keeps only in-frame clonotypes and omits some of them. The table lists a few hundred thousand clones, around 90% of them singletons. The study drew participants aged about 18 to 89 years from roughly 25 US areas. Self-reported history from a screening survey and questionnaire set each donor's cohort. Germline loops: CDR1 SNHLY, CDR2 FYNNEI. CDR3 length: 14 residues. V dropped 8 bases and J dropped 8; count of bases not matched to a gene: 12. The chain carries TRBV2 and TRBJ2-1; 7 nucleotides line up with TRBD2. Sequenced input: PBMCs or T cells enriched from blood (not recorded which). The clonotype was recovered from a man younger than 45 who had been exposed to COVID-19. The CDR3 loop reads CASESLTGGDEQFF. The CDR3 DNA follows: TGTGCCAGCGAATCCCTTACGGGGGGTGATGAGCAGTTCTTC.